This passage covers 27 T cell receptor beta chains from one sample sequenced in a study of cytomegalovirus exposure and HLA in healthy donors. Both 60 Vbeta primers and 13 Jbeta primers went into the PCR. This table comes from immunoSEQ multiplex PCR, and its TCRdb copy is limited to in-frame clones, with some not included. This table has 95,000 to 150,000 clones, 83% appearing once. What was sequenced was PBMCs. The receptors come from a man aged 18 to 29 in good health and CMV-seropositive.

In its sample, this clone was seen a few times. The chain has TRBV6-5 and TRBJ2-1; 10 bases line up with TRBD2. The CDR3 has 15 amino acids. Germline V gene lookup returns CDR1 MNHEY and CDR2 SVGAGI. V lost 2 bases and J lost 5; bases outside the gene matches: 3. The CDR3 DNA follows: TGTGCCAGCAGTTACGGGCTAGCGGGGGACAATGAGCAGTTCTTC. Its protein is CASSYGLAGDNEQFF.

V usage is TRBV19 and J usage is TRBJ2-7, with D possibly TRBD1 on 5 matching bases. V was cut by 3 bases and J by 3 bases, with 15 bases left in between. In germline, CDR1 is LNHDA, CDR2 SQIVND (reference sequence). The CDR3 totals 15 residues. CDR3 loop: CASSIRLGQFYEQYF. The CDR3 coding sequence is TGTGCCAGTAGTATCCGGTTGGGGCAGTTCTACGAGCAGTACTTC.

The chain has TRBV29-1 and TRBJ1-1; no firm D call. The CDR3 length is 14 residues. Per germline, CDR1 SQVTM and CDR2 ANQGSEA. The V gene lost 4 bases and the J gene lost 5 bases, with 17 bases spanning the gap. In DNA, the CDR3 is TGCAGCGTTGTGGTTATCGGCCGAGGGACTGAAGCTTTCTTT. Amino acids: CSVVVIGRGTEAFF.

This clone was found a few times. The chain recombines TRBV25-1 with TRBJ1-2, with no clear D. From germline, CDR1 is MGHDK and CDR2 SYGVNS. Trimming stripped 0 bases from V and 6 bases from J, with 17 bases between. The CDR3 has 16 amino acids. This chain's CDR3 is CASSEYGRVTEDGYTF. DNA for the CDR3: TGTGCCAGCAGTGAATATGGGAGGGTAACGGAGGATGGCTACACCTTC.

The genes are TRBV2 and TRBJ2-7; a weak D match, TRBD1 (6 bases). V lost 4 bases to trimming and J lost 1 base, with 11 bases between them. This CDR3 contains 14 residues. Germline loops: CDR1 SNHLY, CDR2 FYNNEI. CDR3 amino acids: CASSADRWSYEQYF. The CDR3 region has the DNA TGTGCCAGCAGTGCTGACAGGTGGTCCTACGAGCAGTACTTC.

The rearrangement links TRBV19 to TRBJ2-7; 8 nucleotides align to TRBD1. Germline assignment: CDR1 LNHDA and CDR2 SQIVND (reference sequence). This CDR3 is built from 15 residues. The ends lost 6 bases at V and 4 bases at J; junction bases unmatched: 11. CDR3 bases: TGTGCCAGTAGGTGGCGAACAGGGGGAAATTACGAGCAGTACTTC. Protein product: CASRWRTGGNYEQYF.

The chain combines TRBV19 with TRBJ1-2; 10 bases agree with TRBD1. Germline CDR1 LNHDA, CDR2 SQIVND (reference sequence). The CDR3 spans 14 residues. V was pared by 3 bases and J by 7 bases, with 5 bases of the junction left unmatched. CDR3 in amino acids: CASSIPGQGFGYTF. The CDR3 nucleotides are TGTGCCAGTAGTATCCCGGGACAGGGGTTTGGCTACACCTTC.

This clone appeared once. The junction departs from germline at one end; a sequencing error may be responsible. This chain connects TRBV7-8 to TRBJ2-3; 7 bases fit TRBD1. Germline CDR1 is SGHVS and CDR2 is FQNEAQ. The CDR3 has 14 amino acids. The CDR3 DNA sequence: TGTGCCAGCAGCCCGGGACAGCCCACAGATGCGCAGTATTTT. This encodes CASSPGQPTDAQYF. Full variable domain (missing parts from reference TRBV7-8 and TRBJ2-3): GAGVSQSPRYKVAKRGQDVALRCDPISGHVSLFWYQQALGQGPEFLTYFQNEAQLDKSGLPSDRFFAERPEGSVSTLKIQRTQQEDSAVYLCASSPGQPTDAQYFGPGTRLTVL.

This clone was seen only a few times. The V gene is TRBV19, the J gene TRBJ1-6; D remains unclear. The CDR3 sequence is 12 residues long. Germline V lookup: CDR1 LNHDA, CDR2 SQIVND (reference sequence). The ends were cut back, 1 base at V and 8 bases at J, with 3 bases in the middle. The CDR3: CASSIGDSPLHF. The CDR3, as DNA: TGTGCCAGTAGTATAGGAGATTCACCCCTCCACTTT. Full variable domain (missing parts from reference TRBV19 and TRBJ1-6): DGGITQSPKYLFRKEGQNVTLSCEQNLNHDAMYWYRQDPGQGLRLIYYSQIVNDFQKGDIAEGYSVSREKKESFPLTVTSAQKNPTAFYLCASSIGDSPLHFGNGTRLTVT.

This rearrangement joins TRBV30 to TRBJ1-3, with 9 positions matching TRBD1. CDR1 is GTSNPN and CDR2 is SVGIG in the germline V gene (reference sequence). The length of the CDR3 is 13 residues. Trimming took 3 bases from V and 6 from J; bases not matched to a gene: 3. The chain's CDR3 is CAWRGTGTNTIYF. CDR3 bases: TGTGCCTGGAGGGGGACAGGGACAAACACCATATATTTT.

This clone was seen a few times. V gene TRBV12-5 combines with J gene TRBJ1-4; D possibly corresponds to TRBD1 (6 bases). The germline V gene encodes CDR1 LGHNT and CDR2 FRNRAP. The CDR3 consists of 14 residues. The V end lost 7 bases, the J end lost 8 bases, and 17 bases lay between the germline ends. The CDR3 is CASALQGVWEKLFF. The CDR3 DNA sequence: TGTGCTAGTGCCCTACAGGGTGTATGGGAAAAACTGTTTTTT.

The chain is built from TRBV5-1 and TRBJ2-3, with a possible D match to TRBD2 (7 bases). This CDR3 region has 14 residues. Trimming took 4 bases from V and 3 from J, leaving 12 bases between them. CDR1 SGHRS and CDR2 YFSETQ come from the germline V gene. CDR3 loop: CASSVGGGTDTQYF. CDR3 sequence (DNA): TGCGCCAGCAGCGTAGGGGGGGGGACAGATACGCAGTATTTT.

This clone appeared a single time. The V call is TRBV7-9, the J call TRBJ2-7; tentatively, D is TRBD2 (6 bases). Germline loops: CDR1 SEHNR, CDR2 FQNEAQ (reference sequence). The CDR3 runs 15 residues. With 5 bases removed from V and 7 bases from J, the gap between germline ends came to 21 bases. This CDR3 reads CASSHDRGSFQEQYF. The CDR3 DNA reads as TGTGCCAGCAGCCACGACCGGGGGTCCTTTCAGGAGCAGTACTTC. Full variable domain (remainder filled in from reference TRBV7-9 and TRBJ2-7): DTGVSQNPRHKITKRGQNVTFRCDPISEHNRLYWYRQTLGQGPEFLTYFQNEAQLEKSRLLSDRFSAERPKGSFSTLEIQRTEQGDSAMYLCASSHDRGSFQEQYFGPGTRLTVT.

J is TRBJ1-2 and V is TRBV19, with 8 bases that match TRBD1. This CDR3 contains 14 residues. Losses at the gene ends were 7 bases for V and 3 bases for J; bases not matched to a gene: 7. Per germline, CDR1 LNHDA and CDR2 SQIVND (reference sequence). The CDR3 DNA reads TGTGCCAGTACCCCCGGGACAGGAGACTATGGCTACACCTTC. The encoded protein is CASTPGTGDYGYTF.

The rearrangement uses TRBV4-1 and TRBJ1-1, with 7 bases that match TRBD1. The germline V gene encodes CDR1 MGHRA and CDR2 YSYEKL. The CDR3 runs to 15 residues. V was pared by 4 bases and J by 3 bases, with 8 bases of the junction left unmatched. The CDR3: CASSRQQGLDTEAFF. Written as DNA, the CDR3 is TGCGCCAGCAGCCGACAACAGGGGCTGGACACTGAAGCTTTCTTT.

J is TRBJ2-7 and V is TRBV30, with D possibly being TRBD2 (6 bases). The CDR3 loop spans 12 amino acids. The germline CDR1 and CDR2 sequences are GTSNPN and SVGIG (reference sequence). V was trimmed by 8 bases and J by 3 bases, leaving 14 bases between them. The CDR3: CARRDSHYEQYF. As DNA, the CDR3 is TGTGCCCGACGGGACTCACACTACGAGCAGTACTTC.

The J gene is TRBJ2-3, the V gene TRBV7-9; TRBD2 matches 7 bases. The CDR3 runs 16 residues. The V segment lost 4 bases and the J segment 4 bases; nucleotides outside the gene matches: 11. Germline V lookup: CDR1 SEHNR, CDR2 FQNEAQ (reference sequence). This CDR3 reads CASSSLGGVDADTQYF. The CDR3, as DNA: TGTGCCAGCAGCTCTTTGGGGGGGGTTGATGCAGATACGCAGTATTTT.

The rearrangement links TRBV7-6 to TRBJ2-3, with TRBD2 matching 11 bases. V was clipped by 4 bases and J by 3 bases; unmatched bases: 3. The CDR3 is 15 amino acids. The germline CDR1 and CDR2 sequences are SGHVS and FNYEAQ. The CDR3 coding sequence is TGTGCCAGCAGCTCTCGACTAGCGGGGACAGATACGCAGTATTTT. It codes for CASSSRLAGTDTQYF. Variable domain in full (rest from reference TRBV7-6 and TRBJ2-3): GAGVSQSPRYKVTKRGQDVALRCDPISGHVSLYWYRQALGQGPEFLTYFNYEAQQDKSGLPNDRFSAERPEGSISTLTIQRTEQRDSAMYRCASSSRLAGTDTQYFGPGTRLTVL.

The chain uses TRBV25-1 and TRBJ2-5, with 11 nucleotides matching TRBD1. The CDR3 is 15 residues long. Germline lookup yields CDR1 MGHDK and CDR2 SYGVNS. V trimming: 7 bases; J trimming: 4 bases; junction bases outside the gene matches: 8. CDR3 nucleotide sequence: TGTGCCAGCACCCGCCACGGGACAGGGGGAGAGACCCAGTACTTC. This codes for CASTRHGTGGETQYF.

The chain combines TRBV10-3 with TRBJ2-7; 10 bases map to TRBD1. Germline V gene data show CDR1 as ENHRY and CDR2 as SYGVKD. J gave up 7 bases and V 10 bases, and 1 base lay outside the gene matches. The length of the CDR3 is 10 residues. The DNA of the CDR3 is TGTGCCACGGGACAGGGGGAGCAGTACTTC. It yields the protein CATGQGEQYF.

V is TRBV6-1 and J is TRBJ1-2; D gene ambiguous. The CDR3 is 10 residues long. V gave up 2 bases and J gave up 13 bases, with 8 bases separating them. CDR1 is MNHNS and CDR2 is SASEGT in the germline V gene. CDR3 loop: CASSELAVTF. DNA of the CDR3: TGTGCCAGCAGTGAATTAGCGGTCACCTTC.

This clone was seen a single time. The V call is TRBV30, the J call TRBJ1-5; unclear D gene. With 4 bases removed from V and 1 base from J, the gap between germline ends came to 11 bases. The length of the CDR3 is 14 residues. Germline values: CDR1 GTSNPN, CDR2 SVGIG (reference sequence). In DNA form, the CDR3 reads TGTGCCTGGACCCAGACGGGGAGCAATCAGCCCCAGCATTTT. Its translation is CAWTQTGSNQPQHF.

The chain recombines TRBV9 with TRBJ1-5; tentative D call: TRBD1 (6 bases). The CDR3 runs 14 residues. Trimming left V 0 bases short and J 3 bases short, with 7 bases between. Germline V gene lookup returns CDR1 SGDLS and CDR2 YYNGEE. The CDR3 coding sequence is TGTGCCAGCAGCGTAGGGGACAACAATCAGCCCCAGCATTTT. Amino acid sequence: CASSVGDNNQPQHF.

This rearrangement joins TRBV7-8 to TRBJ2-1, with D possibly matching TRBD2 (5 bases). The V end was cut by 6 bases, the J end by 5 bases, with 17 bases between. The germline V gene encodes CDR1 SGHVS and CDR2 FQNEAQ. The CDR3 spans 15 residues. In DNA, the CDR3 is TGTGCCAGCAGTTTTCAAACCGGGGAAAACAATGAGCAGTTCTTC. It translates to CASSFQTGENNEQFF.

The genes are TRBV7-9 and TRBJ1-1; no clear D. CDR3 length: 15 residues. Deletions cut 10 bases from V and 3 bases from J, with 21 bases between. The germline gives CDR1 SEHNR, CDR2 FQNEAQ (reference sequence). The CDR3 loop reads CATGDVRGRDTEAFF. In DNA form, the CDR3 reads TGTGCCACCGGGGATGTACGAGGTAGAGACACTGAAGCTTTCTTT. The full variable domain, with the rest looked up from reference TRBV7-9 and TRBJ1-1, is DTGVSQNPRHKITKRGQNVTFRCDPISEHNRLYWYRQTLGQGPEFLTYFQNEAQLEKSRLLSDRFSAERPKGSFSTLEIQRTEQGDSAMYLCATGDVRGRDTEAFFGQGTRLTVV.

The CDR3 loop is CASSLTGASYNEQFF. CDR3 bases: TGTGCCAGCAGTTTAACAGGGGCTAGCTACAATGAGCAGTTCTTC. The chain links TRBV27 to TRBJ2-1, with 7 bases lining up with TRBD1. The CDR3 has 15 residues. J gave up 3 bases and V 2 bases, and 4 bases lay outside the gene matches. CDR1 is MNHEY, CDR2 SMNVEV, per germline (reference sequence).

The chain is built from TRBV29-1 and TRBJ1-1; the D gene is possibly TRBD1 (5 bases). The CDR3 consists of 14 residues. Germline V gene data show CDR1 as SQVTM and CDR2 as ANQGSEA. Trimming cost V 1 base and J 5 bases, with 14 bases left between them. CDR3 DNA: TGCAGCGTTGAAGGTCGGGGGGGTCGTACTGAAGCTTTCTTT. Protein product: CSVEGRGGRTEAFF. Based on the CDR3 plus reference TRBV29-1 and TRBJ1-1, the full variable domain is SAVISQKPSRDICQRGTSLTIQCQVDSQVTMMFWYRQQPGQSLTLIATANQGSEATYESGFVIDKFPISRPNLTFSTLTVSNMSPEDSSIYLCSVEGRGGRTEAFFGQGTRLTVV.